This T cell receptor (beta chain) was profiled in a study of blood T cell repertoires in COVID-19. Overall study context: The United States, Italy and Spain provided the acute and convalescent COVID-19 samples. Sample material is recorded as cDNA or gDNA derived from T cells, B-cell-depleted T cells, or PBMCs.

Per the authors' pipeline: Estimation of nucleated cell counts relied on the amplification of reference gene primers. Assay: immunoSEQ multiplex PCR; the TCRdb copy retains only in-frame clones and omits some. That table supplies the V and J calls and clone size; D and trimming were determined from the DNA. The sample holds around 140,000 clones; under 90% are singletons and the top ten take roughly 3.6%. The CDR3 runs to 16 residues. Germline values: CDR1 KGHSH, CDR2 LQKENI. Trimming cost V 3 bases and J 3 bases, with 15 bases left between them. The origin of this receptor is a man aged 65 to 79 who had recovered from COVID-19. This chain uses TRBV18 with TRBJ2-1, with a weak D call TRBD2 (5 bases). The sample consisted of peripheral blood. This chain's CDR3 is CASSPLATGSYNEQFF. CDR3 DNA sequence: TGTGCCAGCTCACCGCTGGCCACGGGGAGCTACAATGAGCAGTTCTTC.